This passage covers 5 T cell receptor beta chains from one sample sequenced in a study of beta chain features in type 1 diabetes. Isolated RNA was reverse transcribed in full, so expressed TCRB transcripts were sequenced. Method: immunoSEQ multiplex PCR; TCRdb's copy keeps in-frame clones and lacks some. The data contain approximately 160,000 clones, approximately 8.1% of them singletons. Sequencing was carried out using central memory CD4+ T cells from blood. Source of these receptors: a man between 18 and 29 years old in good health.

The chain has TRBV5-4 and TRBJ2-7; weak D call: TRBD1 (5 bases). The CDR3 contains 15 residues. Deletions cut 4 bases from V and 0 bases from J, with 14 bases between. The germline gives CDR1 SGHNT, CDR2 YYREEE (reference sequence). The CDR3 sequence: CASSPGQGSSYEQYF. CDR3 DNA: TGTGCCAGCAGCCCTGGCCAGGGATCCTCCTACGAGCAGTACTTC.

V gene TRBV4-1 combines with J gene TRBJ1-2; D unclear. V gave up 1 base and J gave up 0 bases, with 6 bases separating them. Germline CDR1 reads MGHRA; CDR2 reads YSYEKL. The CDR3 consists of 14 residues. CDR3 sequence: CASSQGAANYGYTF. CDR3 coding DNA: TGCGCCAGCAGCCAAGGGGCAGCTAACTATGGCTACACCTTC.

The chain links TRBV4-2 to TRBJ2-3; 10 nucleotides agree with TRBD2. This CDR3 has 17 residues. In germline, CDR1 is LGHNA, CDR2 YNFKEQ. V was clipped by 4 bases and J by 2 bases; unmatched bases: 9. CDR3 bases: TGTGCCAGCAGCCGAATAACTAGCGGGGTTACCACAGATACGCAGTATTTT. Translated, it gives CASSRITSGVTTDTQYF.

This clone appeared a few times. CDR3 sequence: CASSYGVKETQYF. In DNA, the CDR3 is TGTGCCAGCAGTTACGGAGTCAAAGAGACCCAGTACTTC. The J gene is TRBJ2-5, the V gene TRBV6-6; D remains unclear. Germline loops: CDR1 MNHNY, CDR2 SVGAGI (reference sequence). CDR3 length: 13 amino acids. V was trimmed by 2 bases and J by 3 bases, leaving 7 bases between them.

The gene calls are TRBV6-6 and TRBJ1-1, with no clear D. The CDR3 extends over 14 amino acids. Germline V CDR1 and CDR2: MNHNY, SVGAGI (reference sequence). Trimming removed 2 bases at V and 0 bases at J, with 7 bases between. The chain's CDR3 is CASSYERMNTEAFF. CDR3 DNA sequence: TGTGCCAGCAGTTACGAGCGAATGAACACTGAAGCTTTCTTT.